This TCR beta chain was sequenced in a study of prognosis after radiotherapy for stage I lung cancer. Whole-study context: Roughly five patients had oligometastatic NSCLC after surgical resection of the primary tumor, and 13 to 15 had newly diagnosed primary stage I lung tumors.

With two-round multiplex PCR, TCR beta CDR3 sequences were amplified from genomic DNA. Primers specific to each TRBV and TRBJ gene were used in first-round PCR. Each CDR3 protein gets one entry after TCRdb re-called the multiplex PCR reads with MiXCR. The sample consists of about 24,000 distinct CDR3 sequences, 40% of them appearing once. This CDR3 comprises 13 residues. CDR1 is SGHAT and CDR2 is FQNNGV in the germline V gene. V was clipped by 5 bases and J by 5 bases; unmatched bases: 5. Many counts were recorded for this clonotype. Sample: PBMCs, taken before or after stereotactic body radiation therapy (not recorded which). The TCR was taken from a donor aged 50 or older with non-small cell lung cancer. The chain links TRBV11-2 to TRBJ2-5; 7 positions agree with TRBD1. The CDR3 region is CASSTTGSETQYF. CDR3 DNA sequence: TGTGCCAGCAGCACGACAGGGAGTGAGACCCAGTACTTC.